This T cell receptor (beta chain) was found in a study of tumor-infiltrating lymphocytes in oesophageal squamous cell carcinoma (dated by TCRdb to the mid-2010s). The library relied on PCR. TCRdb names Illumina HiSeq 2000 as the instrument used. TCRdb trimmed the raw reads at Q25, called clones with MiXCR and kept productive beta chains. Records with the same CDR3 protein are collapsed into one entry carrying the most frequent genes and DNA. This sample lists 16,000 or so distinct CDR3 sequences; roughly 42% were detected once. The top ten constitute around 26% of the sample. Including the terminal cysteine and phenylalanine, the CDR3 comprises 19 residues. Just the 57-base CDR3 DNA is kept, in frame starting at base 1. Looking up the germline V gene yields CDR1 SGHVS and CDR2 FQNEAQ. Ends trimmed: V by 9 bases, J by 3 bases; bases unmatched to a gene: 17. As for this clonotype: Its antigen is unknown. No per-base quality is available; no much larger clone lies one base away.

This receptor chain uses TRBV7-8 and TRBJ2-2; 12 middle bases align to TRBD2. This sequence originates from a male donor with esophageal squamous cell carcinoma. The sequenced sample was esophageal tumor tissue. At the DNA level, the sequence is TGTGCCAGTAGTATAGTGGCTAGCGGGAGGGCCGGGGACACCGGGGAGCTGTTTTTT. Its amino acids are CASSIVASGRAGDTGELFF.